These 10 T cell receptor beta chains were sequenced from one sample in a study of control samples from healthy donors and cancer patients. Measured with immunoSEQ multiplex PCR; TCRdb has only the in-frame clones, and not every one. The sample has 75,000 to 100,000 clones; 86% are singletons. Sample: blood. Receptors originate from a woman aged 50 to 65 in good health.

This sequence joins TRBV7-9 and TRBJ1-1; D is uncertain. In germline, CDR1 is SEHNR, CDR2 FQNEAQ (reference sequence). This CDR3 is 15 amino acids long. Trimming cost V 1 base and J 0 bases, with 9 bases left between them. The CDR3 spells CASSLGGVLNTEAFF. The CDR3 bases are TGTGCCAGCAGCTTAGGTGGCGTCCTGAACACTGAAGCTTTCTTT.

The chain carries TRBV2 and TRBJ2-5; no reliable D call. V lost 3 bases to trimming and J lost 5 bases, with 10 bases between them. This CDR3 comprises 13 residues. Germline values: CDR1 SNHLY, CDR2 FYNNEI. The chain's CDR3 is CASSDGLGETQYF. The CDR3 DNA sequence: TGTGCCAGCAGTGATGGTCTGGGGGAGACCCAGTACTTC. The full variable domain, its missing parts supplied by reference TRBV2 and TRBJ2-5, is EPEVTQTPSHQVTQMGQEVILRCVPISNHLYFYWYRQILGQKVEFLVSFYNNEISEKSEIFDDQFSVERPDGSNFTLKIRSTKLEDSAMYFCASSDGLGETQYFGPGTRLLVL.

The chain joins TRBV29-1 to TRBJ1-4; D may be TRBD1 (6 bases). V gave up 7 bases and J gave up 8 bases, with 20 bases separating them. This CDR3 region has 14 residues. Germline V CDR1 and CDR2: SQVTM, ANQGSEA. The CDR3 region has the DNA TGCAGCGCCGGAGGGACATCTGTTAACGAAAAACTGTTTTTT. As protein: CSAGGTSVNEKLFF.

This clone came up many times. The J gene is TRBJ2-5, the V gene TRBV6-1; no clear D. Germline values: CDR1 MNHNS, CDR2 SASEGT. The CDR3 length is 13 residues. V was clipped by 2 bases and J by 4 bases, with 8 bases between them. The CDR3 reads CASSEYERETQYF. As DNA, the CDR3 is TGTGCCAGCAGTGAATATGAGCGAGAGACCCAGTACTTC.

This sequence joins TRBV28 and TRBJ2-7; D is ambiguous. The CDR3 is 14 amino acids. Per the germline V gene, CDR1 is MDHEN and CDR2 is SYDVKM. Trimming left V 7 bases short and J 6 bases short, with 19 bases between. This chain's CDR3 is CASTDLWSPLEQYF. CDR3 bases: TGTGCCAGCACCGATCTGTGGTCCCCCCTCGAGCAGTACTTC. Based on the CDR3 plus reference TRBV28 and TRBJ2-7, the full variable domain is DVKVTQSSRYLVKRTGEKVFLECVQDMDHENMFWYRQDPGLGLRLIYFSYDVKMKEKGDIPEGYSVSREKKERFSLILESASTNQTSMYLCASTDLWSPLEQYFGPGTRLTVT.

The chain combines TRBV6-2 or TRBV6-3 with TRBJ2-1; no firm D call. This CDR3 comprises 16 residues. V lost 2 bases, J lost 0 bases, and 11 bases lay in between. The germline CDR1 and CDR2 sequences are MNHEY and SVGEGT. Written as DNA, the CDR3 is TGTGCCAGCAGTTACCTCGCTAGAGGCTCCTACAATGAGCAGTTCTTC. It is translated as CASSYLARGSYNEQFF.

This clone was counted only a few times. The J gene is TRBJ2-7, the V gene TRBV6-5; no clear D. CDR1 MNHEY and CDR2 SVGAGI come from the germline V gene. With 3 bases removed from V and 3 bases from J, the gap between germline ends came to 9 bases. This CDR3 contains 13 residues. The DNA for the CDR3 is TGTGCCAGCAGTTATAGCTCTGTCTACGAGCAGTACTTC. Its protein product is CASSYSSVYEQYF.

The chain combines TRBV11-1 with TRBJ1-5; D call uncertain. V shed 1 base and J shed 4 bases, with 5 bases lying between them. The germline V gene has CDR1 SGHAT and CDR2 FQDESV (reference sequence). The length of the CDR3 is 13 residues. CDR3 nucleotides: TGTGCCAGCAGCTTAGGACGGAATCAGCCCCAGCATTTT. Translating it yields CASSLGRNQPQHF.

V is TRBV7-2 and J is TRBJ2-7; D is possibly TRBD1 or TRBD2 (5 bases each). Germline values: CDR1 SGHTA, CDR2 FQGNSA. V lost 5 bases to trimming and J lost 5 bases, with 22 bases between them. The CDR3 contains 16 residues. CDR3 bases: TGTGCCAGCAGCCCAAAGCGGTCAGGGTACCCCCACGAGCAGTACTTC. This translates into CASSPKRSGYPHEQYF.

The genes are TRBV7-2 and TRBJ1-5; maybe TRBD1 (5 bases). Trimming shortened V by 5 bases and J by 6 bases, and 17 bases separated the two germline ends. There are 15 residues in the CDR3. Germline lookup yields CDR1 SGHTA and CDR2 FQGNSA. This CDR3 reads CASSTTLGGGQPQHF. The CDR3 DNA sequence: TGTGCCAGCAGCACCACCCTTGGGGGGGGTCAGCCCCAGCATTTT. Full variable domain (rest looked up from reference TRBV7-2 and TRBJ1-5): GAGVSQSPSNKVTEKGKDVELRCDPISGHTALYWYRQSLGQGLEFLIYFQGNSAPDKSGLPSDRFSAERTGGSVSTLTIQRTQQEDSAVYLCASSTTLGGGQPQHFGDGTRLSIL.